This TCR beta chain was found in a study of regulatory T cells in long-lasting Graves disease. CDR3-region Arm-PCR and iRepertoire HTBI primers produced the TCR beta libraries. TCRdb independently ran MiXCR on the multiplex PCR reads; one entry per CDR3 protein. Of about 460,000 distinct CDR3 sequences in the sample, 12% to 15% were seen once. The table lists this clonotype with many counts. The time point denotes: newly diagnosed GD, antithyroid drugs for less than 3 months. Extracted PBMC RNA gave rise to the TCR library. The sample was also linked to a second study, of T cells in Graves' hyperthyroidism and ophthalmopathy. That paper notes: Together with thyroid ultrasound, orbital computed tomography, serum thyroxine and TRAb, clinical symptoms were used for diagnoses.

The clonotype comes from a woman between 45 and 65 years old with Graves disease. The specimen was peripheral blood mononuclear cells (PBMCs), collected at new diagnosis, from a patient treated with antithyroid drugs.

The DNA for the CDR3 is TGCAGCGTTGAGGGCGGGAGGGTTCCCTACAATGAGCAGTTCTTC. Translation gives CSVEGGRVPYNEQFF. The V and J genes are TRBV29-1 and TRBJ2-1; 9 bases fit TRBD2. V lost 3 bases, J lost 2 bases, and 5 bases stayed unmatched. There are 15 residues in the CDR3. Germline assignment: CDR1 SQVTM and CDR2 ANQGSEA.